Here is one TCR beta chain with its context. CDR3 length equals 15 residues. CDR1 MDHEN and CDR2 SYDVKM come from the germline V gene. V lost 6 bases and J lost 1, with 15 bases in between. Donors in Cohort 3 who had recovered were those with two negative PCRs, healthcare professional clearance, or resolution of their symptoms. This record comes from a study of blood T cell repertoires in COVID-19. Produced via immunoSEQ multiplex PCR; TCRdb's table is partial and in-frame only. The sample has roughly 450,000 clones; about 92% are singletons. The J gene is TRBJ1-1, the V gene TRBV28; D may be TRBD1 (6 bases). The sequence was collected from a man younger than 35 who had recovered from COVID-19. The sample consisted of PBMCs or T cells enriched from blood (not recorded which). The CDR3 here is CASSHQGRENTEAFF. In DNA form, the CDR3 reads TGTGCCAGCAGCCACCAGGGGAGGGAGAACACTGAAGCTTTCTTT.